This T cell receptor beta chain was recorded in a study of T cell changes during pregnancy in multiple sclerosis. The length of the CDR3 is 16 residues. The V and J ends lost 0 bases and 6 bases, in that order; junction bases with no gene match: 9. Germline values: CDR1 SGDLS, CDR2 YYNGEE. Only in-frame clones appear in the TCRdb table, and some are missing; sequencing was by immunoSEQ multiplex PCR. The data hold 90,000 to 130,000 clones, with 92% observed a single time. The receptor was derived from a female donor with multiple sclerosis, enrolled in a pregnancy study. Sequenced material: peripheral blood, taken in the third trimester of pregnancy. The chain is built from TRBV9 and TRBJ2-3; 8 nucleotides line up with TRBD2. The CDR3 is CASSVAAGLGGDTQYF. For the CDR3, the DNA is TGTGCCAGCAGCGTAGCTGCGGGACTAGGAGGCGATACGCAGTATTTT.